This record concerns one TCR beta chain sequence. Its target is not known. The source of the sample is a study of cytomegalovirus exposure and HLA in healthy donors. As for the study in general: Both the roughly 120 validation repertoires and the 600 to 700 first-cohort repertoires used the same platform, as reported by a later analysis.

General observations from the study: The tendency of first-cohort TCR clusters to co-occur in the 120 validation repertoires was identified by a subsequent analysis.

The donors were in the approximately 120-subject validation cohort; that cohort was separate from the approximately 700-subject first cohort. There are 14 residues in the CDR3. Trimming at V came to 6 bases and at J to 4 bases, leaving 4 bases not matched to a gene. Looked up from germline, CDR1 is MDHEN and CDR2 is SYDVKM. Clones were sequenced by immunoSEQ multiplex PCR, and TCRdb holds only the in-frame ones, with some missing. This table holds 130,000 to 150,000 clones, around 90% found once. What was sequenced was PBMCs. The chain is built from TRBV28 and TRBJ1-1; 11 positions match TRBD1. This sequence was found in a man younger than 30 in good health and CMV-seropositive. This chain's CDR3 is CASRSGTGGTEAFF. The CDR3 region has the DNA TGTGCCAGCAGATCCGGGACAGGGGGCACTGAAGCTTTCTTT.